This TCR beta chain was identified during a study of human T cells and chemical hapten exposure. Each CDR3 protein is one row after TCRdb ran MiXCR on the RACE reads. The sample contains roughly 34,000 distinct CDR3 sequences, roughly 6.4% of which appear only once. This clonotype was seen repeatedly, ten times or more. The CDR3 runs 14 residues. Germline-derived CDR1 and CDR2 are DFQATT and SNEGSKA (reference sequence). The ends were cut back, 6 bases at V and 4 bases at J, with 16 bases in the middle. Time point here: patch test 1, 2 weeks after DPC sensitization. The treatment: therapeutic diphenylcyclopropenone sensitization with weekly scalp DPC. The study extracted total RNA from unfractionated whole blood.

V is TRBV20-1 and J is TRBJ2-1, with D possibly TRBD2 on 6 matching bases. This TCR derives from a woman aged 25 to 39 with alopecia areata. Some clones in this sample may be carry-over from other donors' samples. The source material was whole blood, sampled in connection with sensitization to the hapten diphenylcyclopropenone (DPC). DNA of the CDR3: TGCAGTGCGCAGGACTACTCCCTTTACAATGAGCAGTTCTTC. This sequence encodes CSAQDYSLYNEQFF.